This TCR beta chain is drawn from a study of T cells after yellow fever vaccination (dated by TCRdb to the late 2010s). About the full investigation: The SMART-Seq v4 Ultra Low Input RNA kit was used to prepare libraries from fractions with low cell numbers. To follow T-cell clones before and after primary and booster YFV17D yellow fever vaccination, bulk TCR alpha and beta repertoires were sequenced over time. Two healthy male donors, one aged 18 to 29 and one aged 30 to 40 years, made up the cohort. Blood samples were taken at several timepoints before and after primary and secondary immunization, and bulk PBMC replicates and cell subsets were isolated.

Inclusive of the bounding cysteine and valine, the CDR3 is 16 residues long. Only the CDR3 part of the read is kept: 48 bases, read in frame from the first base. CDR1 and CDR2, per the germline V gene, are MNHNS and SASEGT. The junction shows trimming of 3 bases on V and 0 bases on J, and the gene matches do not reach 7 bases of it. The investigation overall reported the following: FACS-sorted repertoires could contain abundant contaminating clonotypes from the bulk population, so computational filtering was required. Most clones expanded after primary vaccination were re-detected after the booster (about 96% of CD4 and about 88% of CD8), suggesting broad memory maintenance. A small share of clonotypes occurred in both CD4 and CD8 compartments, likely arising from convergent recombination. Compared with the primary T-cell response, the secondary T-cell response was weaker but faster, peaking on day 5 rather than day 15. Because the study included only two donors, the extent to which the findings can be generalized is limited.

Interpreted using the paper, the treatment or condition label stands for: live attenuated yellow fever vaccine strain. PBMCs were isolated from peripheral blood using a standard Ficoll-Paque protocol. Dynabeads CD4 and CD8 positive selection kits were used to isolate CD4 and CD8 T-cell fractions. TriZol was used to extract RNA from bulk PBMCs, from CD4 and CD8 fractions, and from dextramer-positive and dextramer-negative fractions. This clonotype has only a few counts. The clone's antigen remains unknown. No much larger clone is present one base from it, and per-base qualities are unavailable. The sequencer listed for this sample is Illumina NovaSeq 6000. Synthesis of TCR cDNA relied on 5'RACE template switching, a step that introduced a universal primer site along with unique molecular identifiers. Priming for cDNA synthesis came from both the TCR alpha and TCR beta constant segments. Two PCR steps were used to amplify libraries, with sample barcodes and sequencing adapters being added in the second step. Sequencing of the libraries was done on either Illumina HiSeq 2500 (2x100 bp) or NovaSeq (2x150 bp). Per the authors' processing: Reads were demultiplexed and collapsed into UMI consensus sequences with MIGEC, and V(D)J alignment was performed with MiXCR. Vaccine-responding clonotypes were identified with edgeR using replicate PBMC samples, with FDR below 0.01 and a log2 fold change above 5 up to day 15 being required. Each bulk clonotype was labeled CD4 or CD8 based on which sequenced repertoire, CD4 or CD8, contained the clonotype at higher abundance. Using fastp at Q25 and MiXCR, TCRdb reprocessed the public reads and kept productive beta chains. A single entry per CDR3 protein holds the most common genes and DNA from its merged rows. For this entry, the V and J calls and clone size follow TCRdb and not the study's own pipeline. Here the sample has around 260,000 distinct CDR3 sequences; around 4.9% occur a single time. The ten largest clonotypes hold roughly 3.4% of the sample.

The chain employs TRBV6-1 and TRBJ2-7; a stretch of 8 junction bases matches TRBD2. This specimen was CD4+ T cells sorted from PBMCs, taken on the day of the yellow fever booster vaccination. The clonotype was recovered from a man younger than 35 who received the YFV17D yellow fever vaccine. The DNA reads as follows: TGTGCCAGCAGTGATCCCGGGGGGGGGAGCTCCTACGAGCAGTACGTC. It translates as CASSDPGGGSSYEQYV.